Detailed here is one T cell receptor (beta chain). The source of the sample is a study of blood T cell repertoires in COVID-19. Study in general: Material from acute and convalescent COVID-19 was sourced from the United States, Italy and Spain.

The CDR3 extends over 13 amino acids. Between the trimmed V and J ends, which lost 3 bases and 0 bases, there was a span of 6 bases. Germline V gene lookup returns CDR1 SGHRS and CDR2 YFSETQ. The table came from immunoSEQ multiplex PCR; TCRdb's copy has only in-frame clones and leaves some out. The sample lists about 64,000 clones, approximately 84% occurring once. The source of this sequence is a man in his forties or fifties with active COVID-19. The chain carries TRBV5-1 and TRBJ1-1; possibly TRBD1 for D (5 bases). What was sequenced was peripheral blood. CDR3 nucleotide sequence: TGCGCCAGCAGCTCACAGGTGAACACTGAAGCTTTCTTT. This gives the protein CASSSQVNTEAFF.